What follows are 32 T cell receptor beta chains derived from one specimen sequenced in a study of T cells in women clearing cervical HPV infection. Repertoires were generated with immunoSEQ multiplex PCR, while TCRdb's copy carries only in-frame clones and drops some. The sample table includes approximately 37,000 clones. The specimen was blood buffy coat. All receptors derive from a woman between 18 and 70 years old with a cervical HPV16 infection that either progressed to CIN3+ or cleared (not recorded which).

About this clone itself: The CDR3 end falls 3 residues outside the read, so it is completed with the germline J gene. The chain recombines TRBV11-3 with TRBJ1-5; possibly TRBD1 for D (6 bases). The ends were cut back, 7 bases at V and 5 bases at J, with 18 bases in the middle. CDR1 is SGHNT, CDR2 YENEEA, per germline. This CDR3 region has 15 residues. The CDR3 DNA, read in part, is TGTGCCAGCAAGGGGGTTGGGGGCCCACATCAGCCC. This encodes CASKGVGGPHQP. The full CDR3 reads CASKGVGGPHQPQHF.

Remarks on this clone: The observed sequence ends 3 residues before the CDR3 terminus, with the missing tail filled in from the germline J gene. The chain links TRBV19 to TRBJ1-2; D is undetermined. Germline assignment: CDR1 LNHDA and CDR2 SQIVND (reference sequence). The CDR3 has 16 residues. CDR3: CASSLTSGSAYNDYTF. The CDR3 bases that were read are TGTGCCAGTAGTCTGACTAGCGGGAGCGCCTACAATGAC.

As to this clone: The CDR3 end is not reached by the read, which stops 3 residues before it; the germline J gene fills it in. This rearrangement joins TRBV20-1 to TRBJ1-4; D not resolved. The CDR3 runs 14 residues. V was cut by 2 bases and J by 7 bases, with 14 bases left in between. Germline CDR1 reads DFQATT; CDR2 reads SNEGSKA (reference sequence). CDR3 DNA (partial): TGCAGTGCTAGATTATCGGGGATTGTTGAAAAA. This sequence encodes CSARLSGIVEK. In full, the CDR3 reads CSARLSGIVEKLFF.

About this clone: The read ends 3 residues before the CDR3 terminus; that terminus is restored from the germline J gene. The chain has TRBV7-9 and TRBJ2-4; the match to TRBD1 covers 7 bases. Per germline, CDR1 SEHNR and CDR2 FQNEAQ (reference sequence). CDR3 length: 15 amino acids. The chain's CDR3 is CASSPYRQGNYGQYF. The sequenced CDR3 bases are TGTGCCAGCAGCCCATACCGACAGGGAAACTATGGT.

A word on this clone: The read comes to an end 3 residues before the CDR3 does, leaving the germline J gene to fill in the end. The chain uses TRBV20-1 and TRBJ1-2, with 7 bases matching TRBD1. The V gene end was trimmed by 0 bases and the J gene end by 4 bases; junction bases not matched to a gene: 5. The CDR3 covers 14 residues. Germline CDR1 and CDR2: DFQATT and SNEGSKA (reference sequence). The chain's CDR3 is CSARDHRDSYGYTF. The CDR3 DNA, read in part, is TGCAGTGCTAGAGATCACAGGGACAGCTATGGC.

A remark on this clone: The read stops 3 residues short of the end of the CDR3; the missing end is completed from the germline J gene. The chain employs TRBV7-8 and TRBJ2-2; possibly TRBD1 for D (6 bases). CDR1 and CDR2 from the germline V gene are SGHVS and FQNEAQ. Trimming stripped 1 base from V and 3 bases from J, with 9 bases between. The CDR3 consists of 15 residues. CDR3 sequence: CASSLDTGYTGELFF. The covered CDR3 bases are TGTGCCAGCAGCTTAGATACAGGGTACACCGGGGAG.

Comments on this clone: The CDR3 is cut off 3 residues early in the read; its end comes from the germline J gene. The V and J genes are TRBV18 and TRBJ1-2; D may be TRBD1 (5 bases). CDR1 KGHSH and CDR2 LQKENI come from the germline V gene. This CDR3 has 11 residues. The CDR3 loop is CASSPGGDYTF. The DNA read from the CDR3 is TGTGCCAGCTCACCAGGGGGGGAC.

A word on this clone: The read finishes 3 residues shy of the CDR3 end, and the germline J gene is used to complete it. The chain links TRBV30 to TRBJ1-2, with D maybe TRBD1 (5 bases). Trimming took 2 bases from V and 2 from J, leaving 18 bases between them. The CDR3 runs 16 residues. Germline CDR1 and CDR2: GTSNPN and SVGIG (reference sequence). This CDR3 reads CAWSPPLGGRNYGYTF. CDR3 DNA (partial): TGTGCCTGGAGTCCACCCCTCGGGGGACGAAACTATGGC.

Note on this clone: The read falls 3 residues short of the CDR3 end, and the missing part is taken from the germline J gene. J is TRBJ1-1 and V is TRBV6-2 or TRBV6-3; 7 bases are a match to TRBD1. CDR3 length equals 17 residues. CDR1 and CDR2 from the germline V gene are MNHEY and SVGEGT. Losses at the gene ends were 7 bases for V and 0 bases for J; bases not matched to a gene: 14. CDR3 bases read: TGTGCCAGCATAGGACAGGCGGAAGGCTCAATGAACACTGAA. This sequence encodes CASIGQAEGSMNTE. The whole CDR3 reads CASIGQAEGSMNTEAFF.

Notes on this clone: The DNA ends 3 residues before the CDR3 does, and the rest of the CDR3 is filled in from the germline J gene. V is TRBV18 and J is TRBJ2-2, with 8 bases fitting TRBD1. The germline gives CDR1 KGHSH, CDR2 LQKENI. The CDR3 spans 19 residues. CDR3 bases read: TGTGCCAGCTCTCTGCGAAGAGACAGGGGCCCCAGAGCGAATTCACCG. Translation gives CASSLRRDRGPRANSP. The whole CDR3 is CASSLRRDRGPRANSPLFF.

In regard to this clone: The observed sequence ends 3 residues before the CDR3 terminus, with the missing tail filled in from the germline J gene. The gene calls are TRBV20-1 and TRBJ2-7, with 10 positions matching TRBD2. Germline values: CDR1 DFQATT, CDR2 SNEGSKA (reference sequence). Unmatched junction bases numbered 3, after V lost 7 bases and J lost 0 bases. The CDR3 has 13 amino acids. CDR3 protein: CSVKRGGSYEQYF. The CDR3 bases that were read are TGCAGTGTCAAGCGGGGGGGCTCCTACGAG.

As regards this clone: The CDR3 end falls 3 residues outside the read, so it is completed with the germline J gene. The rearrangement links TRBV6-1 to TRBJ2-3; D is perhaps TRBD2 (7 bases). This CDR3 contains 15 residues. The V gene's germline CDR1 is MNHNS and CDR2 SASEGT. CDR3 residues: CASSEVGGAGQPQYF. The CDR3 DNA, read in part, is TGTGCCAGCAGTGAAGTAGGGGGGGCGGGTCAGCCG.

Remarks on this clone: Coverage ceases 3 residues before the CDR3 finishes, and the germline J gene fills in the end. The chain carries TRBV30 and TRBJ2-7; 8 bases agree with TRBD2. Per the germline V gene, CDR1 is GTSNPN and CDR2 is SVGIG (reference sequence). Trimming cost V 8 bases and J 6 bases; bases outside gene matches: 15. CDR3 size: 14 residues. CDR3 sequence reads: CARRVSGSQREQYF. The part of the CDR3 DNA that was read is TGTGCCCGGCGCGTGAGCGGGAGTCAGCGCGAG.

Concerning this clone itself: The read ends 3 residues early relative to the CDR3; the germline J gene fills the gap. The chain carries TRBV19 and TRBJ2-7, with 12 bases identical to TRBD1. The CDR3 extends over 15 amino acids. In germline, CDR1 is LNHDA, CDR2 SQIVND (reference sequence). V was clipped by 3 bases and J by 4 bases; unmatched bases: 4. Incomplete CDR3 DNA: TGTGCCAGTAGTATGGGGACAGGGGGCATTTACGAG. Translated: CASSMGTGGIYE. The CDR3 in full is CASSMGTGGIYEQYF.

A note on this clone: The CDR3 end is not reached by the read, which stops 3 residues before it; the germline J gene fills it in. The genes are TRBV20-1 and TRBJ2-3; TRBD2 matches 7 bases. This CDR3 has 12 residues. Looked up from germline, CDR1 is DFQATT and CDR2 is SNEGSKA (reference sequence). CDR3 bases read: TGCAGTGCCCCAGGGAGGGGTAAGACG. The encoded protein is CSAPGRGKT. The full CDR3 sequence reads CSAPGRGKTQYF.

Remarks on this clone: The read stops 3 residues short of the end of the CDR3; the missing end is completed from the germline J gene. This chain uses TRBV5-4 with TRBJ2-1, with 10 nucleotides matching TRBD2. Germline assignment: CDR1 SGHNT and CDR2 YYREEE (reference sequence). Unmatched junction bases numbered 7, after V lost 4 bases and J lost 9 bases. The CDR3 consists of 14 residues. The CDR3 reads CASSLGTSVGEQFF. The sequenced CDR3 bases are TGTGCCAGCAGCCTCGGGACTAGCGTCGGTGAG.

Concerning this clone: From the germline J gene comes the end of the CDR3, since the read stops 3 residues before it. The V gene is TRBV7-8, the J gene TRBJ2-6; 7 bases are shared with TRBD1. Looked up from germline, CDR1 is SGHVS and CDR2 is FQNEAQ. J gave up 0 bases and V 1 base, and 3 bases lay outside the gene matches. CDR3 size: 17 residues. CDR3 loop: CASSLGTGVSGANVLTF. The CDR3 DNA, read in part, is TGTGCCAGCAGCTTAGGGACAGGTGTCTCTGGGGCCAACGTC.

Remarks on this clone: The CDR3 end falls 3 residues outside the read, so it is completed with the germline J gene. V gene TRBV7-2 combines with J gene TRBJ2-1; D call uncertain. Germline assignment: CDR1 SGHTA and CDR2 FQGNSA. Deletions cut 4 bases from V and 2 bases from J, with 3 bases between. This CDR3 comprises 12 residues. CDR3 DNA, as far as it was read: TGTGCCAGCAGCTCCGCCTACAATGAG. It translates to CASSSAYNE. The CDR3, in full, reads CASSSAYNEQFF.

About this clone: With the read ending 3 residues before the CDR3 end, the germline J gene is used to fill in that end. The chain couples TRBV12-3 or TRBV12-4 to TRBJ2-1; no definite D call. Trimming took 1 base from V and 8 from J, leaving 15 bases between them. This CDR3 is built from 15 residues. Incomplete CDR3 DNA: TGTGCCAGCAGTTTAGGAAAAGCTAGAACGGATGAG. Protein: CASSLGKARTDE. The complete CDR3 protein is CASSLGKARTDEQFF.

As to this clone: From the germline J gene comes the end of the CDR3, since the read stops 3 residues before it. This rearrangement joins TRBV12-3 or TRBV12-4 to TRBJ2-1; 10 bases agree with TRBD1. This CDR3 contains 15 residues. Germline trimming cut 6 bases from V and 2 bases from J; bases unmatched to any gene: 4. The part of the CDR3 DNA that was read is TGTGCCAGCAGCCGCGGACAGGGGGCCTACAATGAG. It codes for CASSRGQGAYNE. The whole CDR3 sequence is CASSRGQGAYNEQFF.

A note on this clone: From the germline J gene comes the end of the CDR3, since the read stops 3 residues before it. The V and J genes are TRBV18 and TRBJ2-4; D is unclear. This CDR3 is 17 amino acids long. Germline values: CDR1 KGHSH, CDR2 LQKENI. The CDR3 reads CASSPFSSKLRNYGQYF. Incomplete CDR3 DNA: TGTGCCAGCTCACCCTTCTCAAGCAAACTACGGAATTATGGT.

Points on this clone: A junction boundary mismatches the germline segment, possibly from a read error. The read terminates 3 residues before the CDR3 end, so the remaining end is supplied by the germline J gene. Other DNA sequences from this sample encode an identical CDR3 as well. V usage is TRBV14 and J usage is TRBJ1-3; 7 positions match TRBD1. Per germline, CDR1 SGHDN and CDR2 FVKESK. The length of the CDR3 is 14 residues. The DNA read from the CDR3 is TGTGCCAGCAGCCCCGGGACAGCTGGAAACACT. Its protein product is CASSPGTAGNT. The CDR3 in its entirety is CASSPGTAGNTIYF. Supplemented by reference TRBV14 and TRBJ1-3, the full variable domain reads EAGVTQFPSHSVIEKGQTVTLRCDPISGHDNLYWYRRVMGKEIKFLLHFVKESKQDESGMPNNRFLAERTGGTYSTLKVQPAELEDSGVYFCASSPGTAGNTIYFGEGSWLTVV.

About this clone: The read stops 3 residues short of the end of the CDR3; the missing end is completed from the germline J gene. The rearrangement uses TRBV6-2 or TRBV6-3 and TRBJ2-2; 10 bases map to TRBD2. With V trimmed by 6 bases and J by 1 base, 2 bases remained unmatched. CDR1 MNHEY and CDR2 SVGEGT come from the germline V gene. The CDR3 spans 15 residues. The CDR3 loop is CASRSSGRNTGELFF. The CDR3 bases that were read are TGTGCCAGCAGGTCTAGCGGGAGGAACACCGGGGAG.

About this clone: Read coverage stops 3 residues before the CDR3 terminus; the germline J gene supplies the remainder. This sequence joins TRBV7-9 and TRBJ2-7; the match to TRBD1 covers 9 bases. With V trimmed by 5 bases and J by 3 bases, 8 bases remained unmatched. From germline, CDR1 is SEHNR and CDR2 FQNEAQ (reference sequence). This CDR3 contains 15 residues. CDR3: CASSPRTGANYEQYF. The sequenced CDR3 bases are TGTGCCAGCAGCCCTCGGACAGGGGCCAACTACGAG.

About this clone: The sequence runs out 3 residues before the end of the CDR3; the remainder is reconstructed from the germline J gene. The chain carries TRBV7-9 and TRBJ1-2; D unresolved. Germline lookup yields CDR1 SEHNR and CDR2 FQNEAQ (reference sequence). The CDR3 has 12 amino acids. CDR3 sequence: CASSLGTYDYTF. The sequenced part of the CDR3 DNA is TGTGCCAGCAGCTTAGGGACTTACGAC.

The CDR3 bases that were read are TGTGCCAGTATAGGCGGGGGCCATAATGAAAAA. Its protein product is CASIGGGHNEK. The full CDR3 is CASIGGGHNEKLFF. The chain carries TRBV19 and TRBJ1-4; a possible D gene is TRBD1 (6 bases). The CDR3 is cut off 3 residues early in the read; its end comes from the germline J gene. V lost 7 bases and J lost 4, with 13 bases in between. The germline gives CDR1 LNHDA, CDR2 SQIVND (reference sequence). The CDR3 runs 14 residues. The full variable domain, rest sourced from reference TRBV19 and TRBJ1-4, is DGGITQSPKYLFRKEGQNVTLSCEQNLNHDAMYWYRQDPGQGLRLIYYSQIVNDFQKGDIAEGYSVSREKKESFPLTVTSAQKNPTAFYLCASIGGGHNEKLFFGSGTQLSVL.

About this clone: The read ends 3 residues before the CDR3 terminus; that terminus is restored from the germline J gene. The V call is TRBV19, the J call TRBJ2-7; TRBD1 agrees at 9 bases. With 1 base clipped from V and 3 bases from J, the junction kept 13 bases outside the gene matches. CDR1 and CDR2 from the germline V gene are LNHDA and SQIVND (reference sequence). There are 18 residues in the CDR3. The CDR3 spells CASSIGEEVRDRVYEQYF. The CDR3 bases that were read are TGTGCCAGTAGTATAGGGGAAGAGGTGAGGGACAGGGTCTACGAG.

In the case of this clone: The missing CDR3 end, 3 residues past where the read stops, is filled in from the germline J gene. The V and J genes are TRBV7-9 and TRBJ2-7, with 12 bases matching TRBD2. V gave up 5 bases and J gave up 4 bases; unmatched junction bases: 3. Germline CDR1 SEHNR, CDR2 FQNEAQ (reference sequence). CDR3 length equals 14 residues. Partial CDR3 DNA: TGTGCCAGCAGCCCACTAGCGGGAGGTTACGAG. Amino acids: CASSPLAGGYE. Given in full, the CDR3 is CASSPLAGGYEQYF.

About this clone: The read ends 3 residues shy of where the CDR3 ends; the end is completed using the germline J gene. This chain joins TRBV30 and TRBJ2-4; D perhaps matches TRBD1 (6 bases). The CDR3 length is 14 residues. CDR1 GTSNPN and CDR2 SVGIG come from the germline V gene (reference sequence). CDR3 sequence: CAWIEGNREEGQYF. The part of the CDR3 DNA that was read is TGTGCCTGGATTGAGGGGAACAGGGAAGAGGGT. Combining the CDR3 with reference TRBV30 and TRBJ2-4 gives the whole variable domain SQTIHQWPATLVQPVGSPLSLECTVEGTSNPNLYWYRQAAGRGLQLLFYSVGIGQISSEVPQNLSASRPQDRQFILSSKKLLLSDSGFYLCAWIEGNREEGQYFGAGTRLSVL.

The CDR3 is CAWSVPDRGFSGYTF. The covered CDR3 bases are TGTGCCTGGAGTGTCCCGGACAGGGGATTTAGTGGC. This chain uses TRBV30 with TRBJ1-2, with 9 bases matching TRBD1. The CDR3 end lies 3 residues beyond the end of the read and is filled in from the germline J gene. Unmatched junction bases numbered 9, after V lost 0 bases and J lost 7 bases. Germline V gene sequence: CDR1 GTSNPN, CDR2 SVGIG (reference sequence). This CDR3 has 15 amino acids.

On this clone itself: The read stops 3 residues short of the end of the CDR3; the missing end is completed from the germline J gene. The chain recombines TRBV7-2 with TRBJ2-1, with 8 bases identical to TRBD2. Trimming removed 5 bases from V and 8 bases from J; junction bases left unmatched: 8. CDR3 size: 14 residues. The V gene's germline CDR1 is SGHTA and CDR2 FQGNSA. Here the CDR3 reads CASSPRTSGDEQFF. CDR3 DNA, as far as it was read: TGTGCCAGCAGCCCTCGAACTAGCGGCGATGAG.

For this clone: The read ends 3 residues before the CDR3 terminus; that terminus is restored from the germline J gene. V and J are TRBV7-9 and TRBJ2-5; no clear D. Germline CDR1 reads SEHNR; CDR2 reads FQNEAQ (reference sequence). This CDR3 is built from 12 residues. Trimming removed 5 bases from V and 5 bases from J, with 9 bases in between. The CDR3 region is CASSPSVETQYF. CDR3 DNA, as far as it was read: TGTGCCAGCAGCCCCAGTGTGGAGACC.